Listed below are T cell receptor beta chains from one sample, sequenced in a study of blood T cell repertoires in COVID-19. The method was immunoSEQ multiplex PCR; TCRdb's version includes in-frame clones alone and lacks a portion of them. The sample has some 130,000 clones; about 89% are singletons. The sample taken for sequencing was peripheral blood. The source is a man between 60 and 70 years old with COVID-19, enrolled during active disease. Both conserved end residues are part of each CDR3. D genes are given only for firm matches. Clone size is given for some rows only: seen once, a few or many times, or a class if the clone is expanded.

j_call v_call d_call clone_size cdr3_aa cdr3_nt
TRBJ2-5 TRBV13 . few CASSLENWETQYF TGTGCCAGCAGCCTAGAGAACTGGGAGACCCAGTACTTC
TRBJ1-4 TRBV4-2 . . CASSLSEGDEKLFF TGTGCCAGCAGCCTAAGTGAGGGGGATGAAAAACTGTTTTTT
TRBJ1-2 TRBV2 . once CASSADSPTNYGYTF TGTGCCAGCAGTGCGGACAGCCCCACTAACTATGGCTACACCTTC
TRBJ2-5 TRBV18 TRBD1 . CASSPLKGQKEETQYF TGTGCCAGCTCACCACTGAAGGGACAGAAAGAAGAGACCCAGTACTTC
TRBJ2-1 TRBV6-6 . once CASSYAGKVVNEQFF TGTGCCAGCAGTTACGCAGGGAAGGTGGTCAATGAGCAGTTCTTC
TRBJ1-4 TRBV18 . . CASRSQTTNEKLFF TGTGCCAGCCGTTCTCAGACAACTAATGAAAAACTGTTTTTT
TRBJ2-7 TRBV7-2 TRBD1 . CASRKDRAYEQYF TGTGCCAGCAGAAAAGACAGGGCCTACGAGCAGTACTTC
TRBJ1-5 TRBV28 . . CASSLHTGGLGNQPQHF TGTGCCAGCAGTTTACACACCGGAGGGCTGGGCAATCAGCCCCAGCATTTT
TRBJ1-6 TRBV19 . . CASATGMYNSPLHF TGTGCCAGTGCCACCGGGATGTATAATTCACCCCTCCACTTT
TRBJ1-4 TRBV15 TRBD1 . CATSRDRGEKLFF TGTGCCACCAGCAGGGACAGGGGGGAAAAACTGTTTTTT
TRBJ1-4 TRBV14 TRBD1 . CASSQGHRGLSEKLFF TGTGCCAGCAGCCAAGGGCACAGGGGGCTGAGTGAAAAACTGTTTTTT
TRBJ2-2 TRBV7-7 . . CASSLSSGELFF TGTGCCAGCAGCCTCTCCTCTGGGGAGCTGTTTTTT
TRBJ2-7 TRBV6-5 . once CACKSAGNYEQYF TGTGCCTGTAAATCTGCAGGGAACTACGAGCAGTACTTC
TRBJ2-2 TRBV5-1 TRBD1 . CASSLLTGGTSTGELFF TGCGCCAGCAGCTTGTTGACAGGGGGCACGAGCACCGGGGAGCTGTTTTTT
TRBJ1-4 TRBV2 TRBD1 . CASTGWDRNEKLFF TGTGCCAGCACCGGTTGGGACAGGAATGAAAAACTGTTTTTT
TRBJ1-3 TRBV10-2 . . CASGTGVSGNTIYF TGCGCCAGCGGCACAGGCGTCTCTGGAAACACCATATATTTT